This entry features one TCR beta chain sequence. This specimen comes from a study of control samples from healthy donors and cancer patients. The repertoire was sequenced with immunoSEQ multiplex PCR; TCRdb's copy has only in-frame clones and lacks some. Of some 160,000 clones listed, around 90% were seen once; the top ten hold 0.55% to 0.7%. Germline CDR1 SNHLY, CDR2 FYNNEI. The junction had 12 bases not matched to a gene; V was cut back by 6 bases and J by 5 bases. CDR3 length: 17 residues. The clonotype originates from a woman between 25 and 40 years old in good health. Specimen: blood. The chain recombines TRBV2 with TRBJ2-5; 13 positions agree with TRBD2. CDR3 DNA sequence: TGTGCCAGCAGAGGGGTCTCCGGGACTAGCGGGGCCGAGACCCAGTACTTC. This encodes CASRGVSGTSGAETQYF.